The 17 T cell receptor beta chains presented below share a single source sample, sequenced in a study of T-cell reconstitution after alpha-beta-depleted transplantation in children. Construction of the TCRbeta library involved unique molecular identifiers. TCRdb analysed the PCR reads with MiXCR anew, one entry per CDR3 protein. The repertoire has approximately 420,000 distinct CDR3 sequences, under 13% of them found once; the top ten carry roughly 5.1%. Material: PBMCs from the stem cell graft donor, obtained from the stem cell graft. These receptor sequences come from a human donor who donated a stem cell graft to a child with acute myeloid leukemia.

The chain has TRBV9 and TRBJ2-5; 8 nucleotides line up with TRBD1. The CDR3 extends over 16 amino acids. V dropped 3 bases and J dropped 4; count of bases not matched to a gene: 11. Germline values: CDR1 SGDLS, CDR2 YYNGEE. The CDR3 nucleotides are TGTGCCAGCAGCGACCAGGGGGCGCCTGGGGGAGAGACCCAGTACTTC. Translating it yields CASSDQGAPGGETQYF.

This sequence joins TRBV6-2 or TRBV6-3 and TRBJ2-3; D gene uncertain. From germline, CDR1 is MNHEY and CDR2 SVGEGT. With 8 bases removed from V and 0 bases from J, the gap between germline ends came to 15 bases. CDR3 size: 15 residues. The CDR3 DNA reads TGTGCCAGCGTCAGAACAGCAACTAGCACAGATACGCAGTATTTT. Translating gives CASVRTATSTDTQYF.

This clonotype occurred a few times. The chain has TRBV27 and TRBJ2-7; a possible D gene is TRBD2 (6 bases). The germline V gene has CDR1 MNHEY and CDR2 SMNVEV (reference sequence). This CDR3 spans 15 amino acids. Trimming pared 3 bases from V and 3 bases from J, leaving 15 bases between. The CDR3 coding sequence is TGTGCCAGCAGTTTGGGCGACGGAGGGATCTACGAGCAGTACTTC. Its protein product is CASSLGDGGIYEQYF.

The rearrangement joins TRBV4-3 to TRBJ2-1; 12 bases fit TRBD2. Germline CDR1 is LGHNA and CDR2 is YSLEER. The trim removed 1 base at V and 4 bases at J, leaving 2 bases unmatched. There are 16 residues in the CDR3. CDR3 bases: TGCGCCAGCAGCCAAGGACTAGCGGGGGAGTACAATGAGCAGTTCTTC. It specifies CASSQGLAGEYNEQFF.

The chain couples TRBV12-3 or TRBV12-4 to TRBJ2-1; the D is unclear. The CDR3 is 13 amino acids. V was pared by 4 bases and J by 9 bases, with 13 bases between. CDR3 nucleotide sequence: TGTGCCAGCAGTTACGAAGGGTTTAGTGAGCAGTTCTTC. It is translated as CASSYEGFSEQFF.

This clonotype was counted only a few times. V is TRBV4-1 and J is TRBJ2-7, with TRBD1 as a possible D gene (5 bases). The CDR3 runs 14 residues. The V gene's germline CDR1 is MGHRA and CDR2 YSYEKL. Trimming removed 1 base at V and 2 bases at J, with 9 bases between. CDR3 region: CASSQGAGTYEQYV. CDR3 in DNA: TGCGCCAGCAGCCAAGGAGCAGGGACCTACGAGCAGTACGTC.

This clonotype has only a few counts. V is TRBV18 and J is TRBJ1-1; tentative D call: TRBD1 (5 bases). V was clipped by 1 base and J by 6 bases, with 18 bases between them. The CDR3 contains 16 residues. From germline, CDR1 is KGHSH and CDR2 LQKENI. CDR3 in DNA: TGTGCCAGCTCACCACTTTCCCAGGGAAGTTGGTCTGAAGCTTTCTTT. Protein: CASSPLSQGSWSEAFF. Supplemented by reference TRBV18 and TRBJ1-1, the full variable domain reads NAGVMQNPRHLVRRRGQEARLRCSPMKGHSHVYWYRQLPEEGLKFMVYLQKENIIDESGMPKERFSAEFPKEGPSILRIQQVVRGDSAAYFCASSPLSQGSWSEAFFGQGTRLTVV.

The chain joins TRBV6-9 to TRBJ1-6, with D perhaps TRBD1 (5 bases). Germline-derived CDR1 and CDR2 are MNHGY and SVAAGI. This CDR3 has 16 residues. The germline V and J ends were trimmed by 6 bases and 10 bases, with 22 bases remaining between them. Here the CDR3 DNA reads TGTGCCAGCAGGAAGGACCGGACGGCCTGGGGCTCACCCCTCCACTTT. Amino acids: CASRKDRTAWGSPLHF.

This sequence joins TRBV11-1 and TRBJ1-3, with D unclear. CDR3 size: 20 residues. Trimming shortened V by 0 bases and J by 4 bases, and 25 bases separated the two germline ends. Germline CDR1 reads SGHAT; CDR2 reads FQDESV (reference sequence). The CDR3 DNA is TGTGCCAGCAGCTTAGCGGGTGGCCAGCCCTCCGTGATGCTGGGAAACACCATATATTTT. Residues: CASSLAGGQPSVMLGNTIYF.

This clonotype was counted a few times. The chain recombines TRBV30 with TRBJ1-3; D is unresolved. The germline gives CDR1 GTSNPN, CDR2 SVGIG (reference sequence). The CDR3 runs 14 residues. V lost 4 bases and J 2 bases, leaving 12 bases between the germline ends. CDR3 sequence: CAWNHGSAGNTIYF. CDR3 DNA sequence: TGTGCCTGGAACCACGGAAGTGCTGGAAACACCATATATTTT.

This clonotype was seen a few times. The chain has TRBV10-3 and TRBJ2-1; TRBD1 agrees at 7 bases. Germline lookup yields CDR1 ENHRY and CDR2 SYGVKD. The CDR3 spans 15 residues. Trimming at V came to 6 bases and at J to 3 bases, leaving 8 bases not matched to a gene. The CDR3 reads CAIRSAGGVYNEQFF. Written as DNA, the CDR3 is TGTGCCATCAGGTCGGCAGGGGGTGTCTACAATGAGCAGTTCTTC.

A few counts support this clonotype. The genes are TRBV29-1 and TRBJ2-7; tentatively, D is TRBD1 or TRBD2 (6 bases each). Germline CDR1 SQVTM, CDR2 ANQGSEA. This CDR3 is 13 amino acids long. Trimming left V 3 bases short and J 7 bases short, with 16 bases between. The CDR3 is CSVEGGDQYEQYF. In DNA form, the CDR3 reads TGCAGCGTTGAGGGGGGCGATCAGTATGAGCAGTACTTC.

The chain is built from TRBV9 and TRBJ2-5, with a weak D call TRBD2 (5 bases). The CDR3 is 16 residues long. CDR1 is SGDLS and CDR2 is YYNGEE in the germline V gene. Trimming took 0 bases from V and 2 from J, leaving 14 bases between them. The CDR3 DNA reads TGTGCCAGCAGCGTAGGGGCGGGCTCTAAACAAGAGACCCAGTACTTC. It translates to CASSVGAGSKQETQYF.

This clonotype was counted many times. V gene TRBV5-1 combines with J gene TRBJ2-2; 8 nucleotides agree with TRBD1. Trimming at V came to 0 bases and at J to 6 bases, leaving 4 bases not matched to a gene. The CDR3 covers 15 residues. Germline V CDR1 and CDR2: SGHRS, YFSETQ. DNA for the CDR3: TGCGCCAGCAGCTTGGGACAGGGACAGGCCGGGGAGCTGTTTTTT. Amino acids: CASSLGQGQAGELFF.

This clonotype has a count of ten or more. The chain uses TRBV7-8 and TRBJ2-4, with unresolved D. The V and J ends lost 0 bases and 0 bases respectively, with 15 bases between them. The CDR3 is 18 residues long. The germline gives CDR1 SGHVS, CDR2 FQNEAQ. The CDR3 nucleotides read TGTGCCAGCAGCTTAGCAGCCGTACACGAGAAAGCCAAAAACATTCAGTACTTC. Protein sequence: CASSLAAVHEKAKNIQYF.

This clonotype was detected a few times. This sequence joins TRBV12-3 or TRBV12-4 and TRBJ1-1, with D possibly TRBD1 on 5 matching bases. CDR3 size: 14 residues. The V end was cut by 6 bases, the J end by 1 base, with 12 bases between. CDR3 nucleotide sequence: TGTGCCAGCAGCTCCTACGACAGGAACACTGAAGCTTTCTTT. Its protein product is CASSSYDRNTEAFF.

This clonotype was detected only a few times. The chain couples TRBV7-6 to TRBJ2-1; TRBD2 matches at 7 bases. The CDR3 consists of 13 residues. Germline V gene sequence: CDR1 SGHVS, CDR2 FNYEAQ. With 0 bases clipped from V and 15 bases from J, the junction kept 8 bases outside the gene matches. Here the CDR3 DNA reads TGTGCCAGCAGCTTAGCGAAAGGACTAGAGACGTTCTTC. Its translation: CASSLAKGLETFF. The variable domain in full, with the rest retrieved from reference TRBV7-6 and TRBJ2-1, is GAGVSQSPRYKVTKRGQDVALRCDPISGHVSLYWYRQALGQGPEFLTYFNYEAQQDKSGLPNDRFSAERPEGSISTLTIQRTEQRDSAMYRCASSLAKGLETFFGPGTRLTVL.